This T cell receptor beta chain was recovered during a study of breast tumors, draining lymph nodes, adjacent tissues listed by TCRdb under 2016. Background for the entire study: Breast cancer patients provided tumor, adjacent nontumor tissue and axillary lymph nodes, and the study compared the TCR beta repertoires across these three sources. In human breast cancer, the study set out to assess how tumor, surrounding tissue and draining lymph node repertoires relate to one another and whether T cells might be exchanged between them.

Study-level results and caveats: Tumor T-cell repertoires showed less diversity than lymph node repertoires and more diversity than nontumor tissue repertoires, and tumor T-cell repertoires showed preferential V and J gene usage. A scenario in which most tumor T cells derive from the lymph node and then expand within tumor tissue was judged to be consistent with the data. In luminal-like breast cancer, tumor and nontumor tissue repertoires resembled each other significantly more than in basal-like breast cancer. The conclusion that tumor T cells originate in lymph nodes was presented as consistent with a hypothesis rather than as directly demonstrated.

This clonotype has just a few counts. Its cognate antigen has yet to be identified. No base quality information exists; no much larger clone differs at one position. Lymph node samples were obtained from the axillary draining lymph nodes of breast cancer patients. TCRdb lists the instrument as Illumina HiSeq 2000. Multiplex PCR amplification was used to generate the TCR beta chain libraries. The amplified TCR beta chain products were analyzed by high-throughput sequencing. Through fastp at Q25 and MiXCR, TCRdb rebuilt clones from the public reads, retaining in-frame beta chains. Every entry covers one CDR3 protein and lists the most common genes and DNA from its rows. This sample is represented by approximately 180,000 distinct CDR3 sequences; 25% to 40% of them were singletons. The leading ten clones occupy about 3.8% of the sample. Via the germline V gene (reference sequence), CDR1 is LNHNV and CDR2 YYDKDF. Clipping removes 4 bases from V and 0 bases from J, with 4 as the unmatched junction base count. Reading from cysteine to phenylalanine, the CDR3 counts 15 amino acids. The kept DNA is CDR3 alone, 45 bases in frame from the first base.

The chain is encoded by TRBV15 joined to TRBJ1-1; 8 central bases correspond to TRBD1. The specimen sequenced was axillary lymph node tissue. The sequence came from a female donor with breast cancer. Some clones in this sample may be carry-over from other donors' samples. The CDR3: CATSIQGGLNTEAFF. The DNA is TGTGCCACCAGCATACAGGGGGGCTTGAACACTGAAGCTTTCTTT.